Below are 32 T cell receptor beta chains sequenced from a single sample in a study of CD8+CD57+ T cells in acquired aplastic anemia. Sequencing involved patients with CD8+CD57+ cell expansion previously shown by flow cytometry. Both TCR beta VDJ combination and CDR3 sequence profiling were carried out. Genomic DNA was the template for this profiling. MiXCR, run by TCRdb on the reads, gives a single entry per CDR3 protein. The repertoire holds 160,000 or so distinct CDR3 sequences, with 40% to 55% as singletons. Sequenced material: sorted CD4+, CD8+, or CD8+CD57+ T cells (not recorded which) from PBMCs. The receptors come from a human donor with aplastic anemia.

The chain carries TRBV5-1 and TRBJ2-1; D is ambiguous. Germline CDR1 SGHRS, CDR2 YFSETQ. CDR3 length: 13 residues. Trimming cost V 0 bases and J 3 bases, with 4 bases left between them. CDR3: CASSLASYNEQFF. Here the CDR3 DNA reads TGCGCCAGCAGCTTGGCCAGCTACAATGAGCAGTTCTTC.

V gene TRBV5-1 combines with J gene TRBJ2-7; 8 bases align to TRBD2. Germline loops: CDR1 SGHRS, CDR2 YFSETQ. Trimming removed 7 bases from V and 2 bases from J; junction bases left unmatched: 8. The CDR3 is 14 amino acids. The CDR3 coding sequence is TGCGCCAGCCGTCCGGGAGGGTTACCCTACGAGCAGTACTTC. This gives the protein CASRPGGLPYEQYF.

The table lists this clonotype with a few counts. No conserved phenylalanine or tryptophan ends this CDR3, so it is likely a read error. V usage is TRBV7-2 and J usage is TRBJ1-1; 8 positions agree with TRBD1. Germline lookup yields CDR1 SGHTA and CDR2 FQGNSA. The trim removed 11 bases at V and 5 bases at J, leaving 7 bases unmatched. The CDR3 extends over 12 amino acids. CDR3: CAVGQGGTEAFL. The DNA of the CDR3 is TGTGCCGTCGGACAGGGCGGAACTGAAGCTTTCCTT.

There are many counts of this clonotype. Being one base from a much bigger clone, this may be a read error. This sequence joins TRBV2 and TRBJ2-5; tentatively, D is TRBD1 (6 bases). CDR1 is SNHLY and CDR2 is FYNNEI in the germline V gene. This CDR3 is 10 amino acids long. CDR3 nucleotide sequence: TGTGCCAGCGAGGGGGAGACCCAGTGCTTC. As protein: CASEGETQCF.

The chain employs TRBV20-1 and TRBJ2-5; 9 bases map to TRBD2. Trimming cost V 6 bases and J 0 bases; bases outside gene matches: 14. The CDR3 runs to 17 residues. The germline gives CDR1 DFQATT, CDR2 SNEGSKA (reference sequence). CDR3 residues: CSAPPGSGGLHQETQYF. CDR3 nucleotides: TGCAGTGCCCCCCCGGGTAGCGGGGGCTTACACCAAGAGACCCAGTACTTC.

Comment on this clonotype: This may stem from a read error, because a much larger clone lies one nucleotide away. The CDR3 DNA is TGTGCCAGCAGCCCAACGACAGGGATGAACACTGGAGCTTTCTTT. It encodes CASSPTTGMNTGAFF. The chain is built from TRBV4-2 and TRBJ1-1; 7 nucleotides line up with TRBD1. The CDR3 length is 15 residues. Germline V gene data show CDR1 as LGHNA and CDR2 as YNFKEQ.

There are a few counts of this clonotype. The chain is built from TRBV7-2 and TRBJ1-6, with 7 bases identical to TRBD1. Germline CDR1 is SGHTA and CDR2 is FQGNSA. Losses at the gene ends were 6 bases for V and 15 bases for J; bases not matched to a gene: 14. CDR3 length: 14 residues. The CDR3 DNA reads TGTGCCAGCAGACACGGGACAGATTCCAACCTCCTCCACTTT. Translated: CASRHGTDSNLLHF.

The CDR3 DNA reads as TGTGCCACCAGTGACCCGAATACGAACACTGAAGCTTTCTTT. This encodes CATSDPNTNTEAFF. The rearrangement joins TRBV24-1 to TRBJ1-1; no clear D gene. In germline, CDR1 is KGHDR, CDR2 SFDVKD. This CDR3 has 14 residues. Deletions cut 4 bases from V and 1 base from J, with 9 bases between.

Note on this clonotype: Since no conserved phenylalanine or tryptophan closes the CDR3, a read error is the likely cause. The limits of the CDR3 on the DNA are not certain, so only TCRdb's listed CDR3 is given. This chain links TRBV10-2 with TRBJ2-1. Germline CDR1 WSHSY, CDR2 SAAADI. The CDR3 totals 12 residues, both ends included. This chain's CDR3 is CASTELNNEQLS.

This clonotype was counted ten times or more. The rearrangement joins TRBV3-1 to TRBJ2-5, with D perhaps TRBD1 (6 bases). Trimming removed 3 bases from V and 3 bases from J, with 20 bases in between. Germline V lookup: CDR1 LGHDT, CDR2 YNNKEL (reference sequence). This CDR3 comprises 17 residues. CDR3 residues: CASSQDPRQVWKETQYF. Written as DNA, the CDR3 is TGTGCCAGCAGCCAGGACCCCCGACAGGTGTGGAAAGAGACCCAGTACTTC.

The chain couples TRBV19 to TRBJ2-7, with D perhaps assigned TRBD1 or TRBD2 (6 bases each). Germline CDR1 and CDR2: LNHDA and SQIVND (reference sequence). The length of the CDR3 is 15 residues. The ends were cut back, 3 bases at V and 3 bases at J, with 15 bases in the middle. This CDR3 is CASSMTGGRGYEQYF. CDR3 DNA sequence: TGTGCCAGTAGTATGACAGGCGGGCGGGGCTACGAGCAGTACTTC. Full variable domain (remainder filled in from reference TRBV19 and TRBJ2-7): DGGITQSPKYLFRKEGQNVTLSCEQNLNHDAMYWYRQDPGQGLRLIYYSQIVNDFQKGDIAEGYSVSREKKESFPLTVTSAQKNPTAFYLCASSMTGGRGYEQYFGPGTRLTVT.

This clonotype appeared a few times. The chain has TRBV3-1 and TRBJ2-4; TRBD1 matches at 9 bases. Germline-derived CDR1 and CDR2 are LGHDT and YNNKEL (reference sequence). V dropped 8 bases and J dropped 1; count of bases not matched to a gene: 9. The CDR3 has 16 amino acids. CDR3: CASGGGTGLAKNIQYF. CDR3 DNA: TGTGCCAGCGGGGGGGGGACAGGGCTGGCCAAAAACATTCAGTACTTC.

V gene TRBV10-2 combines with J gene TRBJ2-5; D is uncertain. V was trimmed by 10 bases and J by 5 bases, leaving 11 bases between them. The V gene's germline CDR1 is WSHSY and CDR2 SAAADI. This CDR3 has 11 amino acids. The CDR3 region has the DNA TGCGCCACAACTCCGGGTGAGACCCAGTACTTC. Its translation: CATTPGETQYF.

Many counts were recorded for this clonotype. CDR3 sequence (DNA): TGCAGTGCTAGTAAAGGACTTGCGGACGAGCAGTACTTC. The encoded protein is CSASKGLADEQYF. This chain links TRBV20-1 with TRBJ2-7, with D tentatively TRBD2 (5 bases). CDR1 DFQATT and CDR2 SNEGSKA come from the germline V gene (reference sequence). The CDR3 is made up of 13 amino acids. Between the trimmed V and J ends, which lost 3 bases and 5 bases, there was a span of 14 bases.

The chain joins TRBV12-3 or TRBV12-4 to TRBJ1-4; D unclear. Trimming removed 0 bases at V and 14 bases at J, with 10 bases between. The CDR3 spans 12 residues. This chain's CDR3 is CASSLALLHLFF. The CDR3 DNA reads as TGTGCCAGCAGTTTAGCGTTACTCCATCTGTTTTTT.

The CDR3 loop is CASTLLLSKGEDTEAFF. The CDR3 coding sequence is TGCGCCAGCACCCTACTCCTGTCGAAGGGGGAGGACACTGAAGCTTTCTTT. This sequence joins TRBV4-1 and TRBJ1-1; a possible D gene is TRBD1 (6 bases). In germline, CDR1 is MGHRA, CDR2 YSYEKL. There are 17 residues in the CDR3. The ends were cut back, 7 bases at V and 3 bases at J, with 24 bases in the middle.

This chain links TRBV20-1 with TRBJ2-2, with unresolved D. There are 12 residues in the CDR3. The ends were cut back, 5 bases at V and 2 bases at J, with 6 bases in the middle. Germline values: CDR1 DFQATT, CDR2 SNEGSKA (reference sequence). The CDR3 loop is CSAGTNTGELFF. In nucleotides, the CDR3 is TGCAGTGCTGGAACCAACACCGGGGAGCTGTTTTTT.

The J gene is TRBJ2-7, the V gene TRBV29-1; tentatively, D is TRBD1 (6 bases). Germline V gene data show CDR1 as SQVTM and CDR2 as ANQGSEA. This CDR3 has 12 amino acids. The CDR3 loop reads CSIRDNSYEQYF. The CDR3, as DNA: TGCAGTATCCGGGACAACTCCTACGAGCAGTACTTC.

In its sample, this clonotype was seen many times. This chain joins TRBV12-3 or TRBV12-4 and TRBJ1-1; maybe TRBD1 (6 bases). V was cut by 6 bases and J by 7 bases, with 12 bases left in between. The CDR3 runs 12 residues. CDR3 loop: CASRSNRDEAFF. The CDR3 coding sequence is TGTGCCAGCAGATCTAACAGGGATGAAGCTTTCTTT.

The rearrangement joins TRBV7-3 to TRBJ2-1; TRBD2 aligns across 13 bases. CDR3 size: 13 residues. Trimming removed 5 bases from V and 10 bases from J; junction bases left unmatched: 2. CDR1 SGHTA and CDR2 FQGTGA come from the germline V gene. CDR3 coding DNA: TGTGCCAGCAGCCCGACTAGCGGGGGGGAGCAGTTCTTC. It is translated as CASSPTSGGEQFF. The whole variable domain, filled in from reference TRBV7-3 and TRBJ2-1, reads GAGVSQTPSNKVTEKGKYVELRCDPISGHTALYWYRQSLGQGPEFLIYFQGTGAADDSGLPNDRFFAVRPEGSVSTLKIQRTERGDSAVYLCASSPTSGGEQFFGPGTRLTVL.

The rearrangement uses TRBV4-3 and TRBJ2-7; TRBD1 aligns across 9 bases. Per the germline V gene, CDR1 is LGHNA and CDR2 is YSLEER. The ends lost 2 bases at V and 5 bases at J; junction bases unmatched: 7. CDR3 length: 15 residues. The CDR3 coding sequence is TGCGCCAGCAGCCAAAAGGGGACAGGGTCAGACGAGCAGTACTTC. Protein product: CASSQKGTGSDEQYF.

The rearrangement joins TRBV6-5 to TRBJ1-5; 10 bases match TRBD1. From germline, CDR1 is MNHEY and CDR2 SVGAGI. The CDR3 is 16 residues long. The V and J ends lost 4 bases and 4 bases, in that order; junction bases with no gene match: 7. CDR3 DNA sequence: TGTGCCAGCAGTTCAACAGGACAGGGGGGAAATCAGCCCCAGCATTTT. Residues: CASSSTGQGGNQPQHF.

The chain recombines TRBV19 with TRBJ2-3, with TRBD1 identical over 12 bases. Per the germline V gene, CDR1 is LNHDA and CDR2 is SQIVND (reference sequence). Germline trimming cut 8 bases from V and 2 bases from J; bases unmatched to any gene: 5. There are 15 residues in the CDR3. CDR3 sequence (DNA): TGTGCCAGTGACACGGGACAGGGGGCCACAGATACGCAGTATTTT. This sequence encodes CASDTGQGATDTQYF. Variable domain in full (rest from reference TRBV19 and TRBJ2-3): DGGITQSPKYLFRKEGQNVTLSCEQNLNHDAMYWYRQDPGQGLRLIYYSQIVNDFQKGDIAEGYSVSREKKESFPLTVTSAQKNPTAFYLCASDTGQGATDTQYFGPGTRLTVL.

This clonotype came up many times. The CDR3 DNA reads as TGTGCCAGCAGTTACTCGACGGGGGAGCAGTACTTC. Protein sequence: CASSYSTGEQYF. The genes are TRBV6-5 and TRBJ2-7; D possibly corresponds to TRBD2 (5 bases). V lost 0 bases to trimming and J lost 7 bases, with 7 bases between them. Germline V CDR1 and CDR2: MNHEY, SVGAGI. The CDR3 spans 12 residues.

Ten or more counts support this clonotype. This chain joins TRBV19 and TRBJ1-2; the D is unclear. With 3 bases removed from V and 6 bases from J, the gap between germline ends came to 17 bases. This CDR3 is built from 15 residues. Germline V CDR1 and CDR2: LNHDA, SQIVND (reference sequence). In nucleotides, the CDR3 is TGTGCCAGTAGTATGCTCCTCGGGTATTCGGATGGCTACACCTTC. This codes for CASSMLLGYSDGYTF.

In regard to this clonotype: A read error may produce the germline difference seen at one junction end. The chain recombines TRBV10-3 with TRBJ1-1; D may be TRBD1 (5 bases). Germline values: CDR1 ENHRY, CDR2 SYGVKD. The CDR3 length is 15 residues. The CDR3 spells CAMRDYRGESTEALF. The CDR3 DNA sequence: TGTGCCATGAGAGACTACCGAGGGGAGTCCACTGAAGCTCTCTTT.

The chain is built from TRBV27 and TRBJ2-7; TRBD1 matches 11 bases. This CDR3 contains 13 residues. Germline lookup yields CDR1 MNHEY and CDR2 SMNVEV (reference sequence). Losses at the gene ends were 6 bases for V and 5 bases for J; bases not matched to a gene: 3. CDR3 bases: TGTGCCAGCAGGGGGACAGGGGGGAACGAGCAGTACTTC. It encodes CASRGTGGNEQYF.

In this sample, this clonotype turned up many times. The V call is TRBV19, the J call TRBJ1-6; D might be TRBD1 (5 bases). The V end lost 3 bases, the J end lost 10 bases, and 25 bases lay between the germline ends. CDR3 length: 18 amino acids. Germline V gives CDR1 LNHDA, CDR2 SQIVND (reference sequence). The CDR3 spells CASSILFRAGRDHSPLHF. The DNA of the CDR3 is TGTGCCAGTAGTATCTTATTTCGGGCAGGGAGGGACCACTCACCCCTCCACTTT.

The CDR3 region has the DNA TGCAGTGCTAGAGGTAGACAGTACGAGCAGTACTTC. It codes for CSARGRQYEQYF. This rearrangement joins TRBV20-1 to TRBJ2-7, with D possibly being TRBD1 (5 bases). The germline CDR1 and CDR2 sequences are DFQATT and SNEGSKA (reference sequence). V was cut by 1 base and J by 4 bases, with 8 bases left in between. The CDR3 loop spans 12 amino acids.

This chain uses TRBV6-1 with TRBJ1-2; 9 nucleotides align to TRBD1. From germline, CDR1 is MNHNS and CDR2 SASEGT. CDR3 size: 16 residues. V lost 6 bases, J lost 2 bases, and 10 bases stayed unmatched. In nucleotides, the CDR3 is TGTGCCAGCAGCCAGGAGACAGGGGGGGAGAACTATGGCTACACCTTC. Translating gives CASSQETGGENYGYTF.

CDR3 residues: CASSQTVSYEQYF. In nucleotides, the CDR3 is TGCGCCAGCAGCCAAACAGTCTCCTACGAGCAGTACTTC. The chain combines TRBV4-3 with TRBJ2-7; no clear D gene. V was pared by 2 bases and J by 0 bases, with 5 bases between. The CDR3 totals 13 residues. Looked up from germline, CDR1 is LGHNA and CDR2 is YSLEER.

The chain has TRBV5-1 and TRBJ1-1; no reliable D call. V was shortened by 4 bases and J by 3 bases, with 10 bases between the two germline ends. Germline V gene lookup returns CDR1 SGHRS and CDR2 YFSETQ. The CDR3 contains 13 residues. CDR3: CASSPRLDTEAFF. The CDR3 region has the DNA TGCGCCAGCAGCCCACGTTTGGACACTGAAGCTTTCTTT. Together with reference TRBV5-1 and TRBJ1-1, the CDR3 gives the full variable domain: KAGVTQTPRYLIKTRGQQVTLSCSPISGHRSVSWYQQTPGQGLQFLFEYFSETQRNKGNFPGRFSGRQFSNSRSEMNVSTLELGDSALYLCASSPRLDTEAFFGQGTRLTVV.